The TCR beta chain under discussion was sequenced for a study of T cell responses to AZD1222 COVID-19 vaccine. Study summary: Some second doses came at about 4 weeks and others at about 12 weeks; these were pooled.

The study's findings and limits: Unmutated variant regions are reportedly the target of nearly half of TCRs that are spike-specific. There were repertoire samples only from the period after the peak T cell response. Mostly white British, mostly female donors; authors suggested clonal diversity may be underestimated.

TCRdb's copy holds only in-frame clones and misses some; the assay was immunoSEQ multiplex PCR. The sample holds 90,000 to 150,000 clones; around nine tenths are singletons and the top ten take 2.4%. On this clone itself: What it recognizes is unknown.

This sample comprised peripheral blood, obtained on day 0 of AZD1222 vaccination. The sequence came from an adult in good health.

The CDR3 region has the DNA TGTGCCAGCAGTTTCGCAGGGGGGCGCACTGAAGCTTTCTTT. Translated, it gives CASSFAGGRTEAFF. The rearrangement uses TRBV28 and TRBJ1-1, with 7 positions matching TRBD1. V shed 3 bases and J 4 bases; nucleotides not matched to a gene: 5. Germline lookup yields CDR1 MDHEN and CDR2 SYDVKM. The length of the CDR3 is 14 residues.